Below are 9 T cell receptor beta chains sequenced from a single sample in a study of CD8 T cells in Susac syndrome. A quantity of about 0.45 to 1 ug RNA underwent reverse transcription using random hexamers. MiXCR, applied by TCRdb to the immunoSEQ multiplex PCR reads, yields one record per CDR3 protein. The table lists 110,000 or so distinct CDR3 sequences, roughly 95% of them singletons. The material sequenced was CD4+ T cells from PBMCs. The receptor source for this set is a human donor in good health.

The DNA for the CDR3 is TGCGCCAGCAGCCAAGAGTCGGCGGCTAGCGCCGGGGAGCTGTTTTTT. Translated: CASSQESAASAGELFF. The chain links TRBV4-3 to TRBJ2-2; D perhaps matches TRBD2 (6 bases). The CDR3 spans 16 residues. Germline V lookup: CDR1 LGHNA, CDR2 YSLEER. The V end was cut by 0 bases, the J end by 6 bases, with 14 bases between.

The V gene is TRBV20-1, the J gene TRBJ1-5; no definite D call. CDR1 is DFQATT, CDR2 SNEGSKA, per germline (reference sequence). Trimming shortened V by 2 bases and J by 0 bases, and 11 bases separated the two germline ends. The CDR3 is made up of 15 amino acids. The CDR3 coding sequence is TGCAGTGCTAGACCCTGGGCAGATAGCAATCAGCCCCAGCATTTT. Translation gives CSARPWADSNQPQHF.

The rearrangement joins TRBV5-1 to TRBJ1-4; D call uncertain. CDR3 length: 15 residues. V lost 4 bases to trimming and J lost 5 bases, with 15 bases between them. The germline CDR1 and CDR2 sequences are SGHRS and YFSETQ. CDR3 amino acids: CASSRTGAPNEKLFF. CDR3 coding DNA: TGCGCCAGCAGCCGAACGGGAGCGCCGAATGAAAAACTGTTTTTT. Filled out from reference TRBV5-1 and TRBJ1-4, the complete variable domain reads KAGVTQTPRYLIKTRGQQVTLSCSPISGHRSVSWYQQTPGQGLQFLFEYFSETQRNKGNFPGRFSGRQFSNSRSEMNVSTLELGDSALYLCASSRTGAPNEKLFFGSGTQLSVL.

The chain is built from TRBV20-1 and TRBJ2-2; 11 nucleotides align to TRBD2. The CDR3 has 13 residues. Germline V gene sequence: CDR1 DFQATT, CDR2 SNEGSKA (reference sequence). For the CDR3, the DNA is TGCAGCGCCGGGACTAGCGGCATCGGGGAGCTGTTTTTT. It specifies CSAGTSGIGELFF.

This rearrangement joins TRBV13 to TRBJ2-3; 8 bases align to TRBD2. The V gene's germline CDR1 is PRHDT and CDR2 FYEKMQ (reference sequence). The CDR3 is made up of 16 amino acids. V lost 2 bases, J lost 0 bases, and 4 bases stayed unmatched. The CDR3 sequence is CASSLIGGGSTDTQYF. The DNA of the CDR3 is TGTGCCAGCAGCTTAATTGGCGGGGGGAGCACAGATACGCAGTATTTT.

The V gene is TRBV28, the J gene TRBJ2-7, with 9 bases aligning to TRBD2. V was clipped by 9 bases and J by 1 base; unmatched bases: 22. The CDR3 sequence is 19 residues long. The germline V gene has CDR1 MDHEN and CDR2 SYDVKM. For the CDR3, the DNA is TGTGCCAGTCTCCCCGGGGGCGGGGGGGCTAGGGTATCTTCCTACGAGCAGTACTTC. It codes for CASLPGGGGARVSSYEQYF.

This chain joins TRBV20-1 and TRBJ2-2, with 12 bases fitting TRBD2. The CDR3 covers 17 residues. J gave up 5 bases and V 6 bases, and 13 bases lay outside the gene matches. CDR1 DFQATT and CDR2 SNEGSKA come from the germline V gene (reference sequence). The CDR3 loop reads CSADSLAGGQGTGELFF. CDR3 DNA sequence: TGCAGTGCCGATTCACTAGCGGGAGGCCAGGGGACCGGGGAGCTGTTTTTT.

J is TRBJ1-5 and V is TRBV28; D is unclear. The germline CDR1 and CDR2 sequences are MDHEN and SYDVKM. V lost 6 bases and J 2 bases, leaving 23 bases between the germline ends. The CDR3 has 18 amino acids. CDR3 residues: CASRIHSNPKVGNQPQHF. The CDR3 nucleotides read TGTGCCAGCAGAATCCACAGCAACCCGAAAGTGGGCAATCAGCCCCAGCATTTT.

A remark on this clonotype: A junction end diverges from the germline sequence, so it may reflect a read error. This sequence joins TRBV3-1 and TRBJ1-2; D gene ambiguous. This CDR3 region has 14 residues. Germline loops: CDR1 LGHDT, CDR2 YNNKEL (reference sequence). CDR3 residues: CASSQDYPKYGYTF. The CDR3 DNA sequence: TGTGCCAGCAGCCAAGATTACCCTAAGTATGGCTACACCTTC. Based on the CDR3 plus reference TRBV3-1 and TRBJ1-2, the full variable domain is DTAVSQTPKYLVTQMGNDKSIKCEQNLGHDTMYWYKQDSKKFLKIMFSYNNKELIINETVPNRFSPKSPDKAHLNLHINSLELGDSAVYFCASSQDYPKYGYTFGSGTRLTVV.